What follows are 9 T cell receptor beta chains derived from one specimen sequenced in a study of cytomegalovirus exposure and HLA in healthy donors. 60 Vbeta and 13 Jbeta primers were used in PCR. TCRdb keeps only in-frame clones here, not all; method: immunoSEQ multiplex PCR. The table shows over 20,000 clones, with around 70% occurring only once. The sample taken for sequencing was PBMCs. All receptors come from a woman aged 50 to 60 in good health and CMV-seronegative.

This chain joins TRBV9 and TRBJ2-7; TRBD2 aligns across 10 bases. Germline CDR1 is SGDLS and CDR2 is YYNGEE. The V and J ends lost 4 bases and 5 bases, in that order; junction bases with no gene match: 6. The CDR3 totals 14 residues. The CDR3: CASSLGLAVNEQYF. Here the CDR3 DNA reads TGTGCCAGCAGCCTCGGACTAGCGGTGAACGAGCAGTACTTC.

Here the CDR3 reads CASSSPGDGYTF. CDR3 DNA: TGTGCCAGCAGTTCACCAGGGGATGGCTACACCTTC. The chain recombines TRBV6-5 with TRBJ1-2; a weak D match, TRBD1 (6 bases). Looked up from germline, CDR1 is MNHEY and CDR2 is SVGAGI. Trimming took 4 bases from V and 6 from J, leaving 9 bases between them. The CDR3 loop spans 12 amino acids.

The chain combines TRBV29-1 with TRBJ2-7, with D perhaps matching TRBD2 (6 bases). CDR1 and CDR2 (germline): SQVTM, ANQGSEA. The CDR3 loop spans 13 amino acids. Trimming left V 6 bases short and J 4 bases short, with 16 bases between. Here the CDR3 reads CSVASRGKYEQYF. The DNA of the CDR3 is TGCAGCGTAGCTTCACGGGGGAAGTACGAGCAGTACTTC.

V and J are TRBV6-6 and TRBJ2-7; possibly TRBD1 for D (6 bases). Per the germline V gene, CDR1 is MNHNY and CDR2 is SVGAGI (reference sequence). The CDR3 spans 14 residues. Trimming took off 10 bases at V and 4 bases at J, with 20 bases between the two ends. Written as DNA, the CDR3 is TGTGCCACCATACCCGGGACAATCCTTTACGAGCAGTACTTC. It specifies CATIPGTILYEQYF.

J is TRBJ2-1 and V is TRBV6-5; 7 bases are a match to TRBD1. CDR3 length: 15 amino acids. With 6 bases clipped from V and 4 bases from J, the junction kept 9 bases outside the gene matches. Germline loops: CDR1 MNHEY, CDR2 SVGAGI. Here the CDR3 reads CASSPTGQLYNEQFF. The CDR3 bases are TGTGCCAGCAGCCCGACGGGACAGCTTTACAATGAGCAGTTCTTC.

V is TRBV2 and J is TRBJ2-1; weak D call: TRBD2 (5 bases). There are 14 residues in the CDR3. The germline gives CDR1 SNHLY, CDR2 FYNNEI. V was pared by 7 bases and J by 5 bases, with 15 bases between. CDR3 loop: CASKRGLENNEQFF. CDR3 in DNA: TGTGCCAGCAAGAGAGGACTCGAGAACAATGAGCAGTTCTTC.

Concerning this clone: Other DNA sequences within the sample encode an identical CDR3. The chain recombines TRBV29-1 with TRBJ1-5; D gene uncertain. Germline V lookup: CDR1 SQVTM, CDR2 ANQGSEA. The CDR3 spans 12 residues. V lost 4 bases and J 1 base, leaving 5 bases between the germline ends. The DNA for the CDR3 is TGCAGCGTTGGAGGCAGCAATCAGCCCCAGCATTTT. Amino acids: CSVGGSNQPQHF.

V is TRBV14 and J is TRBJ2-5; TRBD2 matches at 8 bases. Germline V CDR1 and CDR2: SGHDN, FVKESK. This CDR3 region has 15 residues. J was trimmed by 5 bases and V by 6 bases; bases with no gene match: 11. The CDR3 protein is CASRPIAGTRETQYF. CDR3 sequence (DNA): TGTGCCAGCAGACCGATAGCGGGGACCCGGGAGACCCAGTACTTC. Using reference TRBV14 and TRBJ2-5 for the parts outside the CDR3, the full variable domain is EAGVTQFPSHSVIEKGQTVTLRCDPISGHDNLYWYRRVMGKEIKFLLHFVKESKQDESGMPNNRFLAERTGGTYSTLKVQPAELEDSGVYFCASRPIAGTRETQYFGPGTRLLVL.

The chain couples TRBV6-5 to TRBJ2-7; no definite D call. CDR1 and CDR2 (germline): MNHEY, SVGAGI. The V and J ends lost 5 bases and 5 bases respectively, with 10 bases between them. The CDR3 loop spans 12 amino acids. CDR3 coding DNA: TGTGCCAGCAGTCTCGACCGGGACGAGCAGTACTTC. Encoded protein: CASSLDRDEQYF.